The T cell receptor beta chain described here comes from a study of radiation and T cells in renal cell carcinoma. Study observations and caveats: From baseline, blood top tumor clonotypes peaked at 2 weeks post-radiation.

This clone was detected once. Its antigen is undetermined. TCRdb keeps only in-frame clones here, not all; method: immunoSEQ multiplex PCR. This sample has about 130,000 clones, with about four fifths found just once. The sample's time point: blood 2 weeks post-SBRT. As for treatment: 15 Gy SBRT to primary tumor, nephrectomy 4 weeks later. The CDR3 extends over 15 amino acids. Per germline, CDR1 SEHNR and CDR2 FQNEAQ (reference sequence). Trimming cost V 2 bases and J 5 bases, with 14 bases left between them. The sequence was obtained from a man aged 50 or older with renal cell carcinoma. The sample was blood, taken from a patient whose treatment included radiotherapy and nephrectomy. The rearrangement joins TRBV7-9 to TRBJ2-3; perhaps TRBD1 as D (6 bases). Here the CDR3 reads CASSLTQGGVDTQYF. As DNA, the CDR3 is TGTGCCAGCAGCTTAACACAGGGTGGAGTAGATACGCAGTATTTT.